The clone carrying this TCR beta chain was picked up a small number of times. What it binds is not known. The repertoire was sequenced with immunoSEQ multiplex PCR; TCRdb's copy has only in-frame clones and lacks some. The table shows approximately 9,900 clones, with 55% to 75% occurring only once. The data stem from a study of CD4+ T cells in melanoma. Study conclusions and caveats: CD8+ T cell, macrophage and B cell function reportedly correlated with neoantigen-specific CD4+ T cells. Neoantigen-specific CD4+ T cells in melanoma reportedly had diverse differentiation states.

Germline CDR1 and CDR2: MDHEN and SYDVKM. V lost 5 bases and J 0 bases, leaving 10 bases between the germline ends. This CDR3 has 15 residues. J is TRBJ1-4 and V is TRBV28; weak D call: TRBD1 (6 bases). The sample consisted of cells from a culture (not recorded whether cultured in vitro). The source of this sequence is a human donor with melanoma. CDR3: CASSGSGATNEKLFF. CDR3 sequence (DNA): TGTGCCAGCAGTGGTTCAGGGGCAACTAATGAAAAACTGTTTTTT.